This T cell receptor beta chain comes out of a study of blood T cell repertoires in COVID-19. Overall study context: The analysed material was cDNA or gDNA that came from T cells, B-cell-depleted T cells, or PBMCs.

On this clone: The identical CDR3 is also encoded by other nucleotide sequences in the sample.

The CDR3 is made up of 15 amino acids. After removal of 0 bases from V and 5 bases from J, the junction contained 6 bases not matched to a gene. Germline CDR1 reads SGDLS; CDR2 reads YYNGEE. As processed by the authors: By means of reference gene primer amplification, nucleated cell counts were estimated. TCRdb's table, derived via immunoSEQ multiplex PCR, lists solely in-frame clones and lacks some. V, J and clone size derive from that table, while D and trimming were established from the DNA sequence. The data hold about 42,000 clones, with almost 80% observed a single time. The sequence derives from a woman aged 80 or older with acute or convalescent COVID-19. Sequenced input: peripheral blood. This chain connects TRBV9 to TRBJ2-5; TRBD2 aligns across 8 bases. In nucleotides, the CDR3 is TGTGCCAGCAGCGTAGCAAGCGGGGGCAGGGAGACCCAGTACTTC. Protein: CASSVASGGRETQYF.